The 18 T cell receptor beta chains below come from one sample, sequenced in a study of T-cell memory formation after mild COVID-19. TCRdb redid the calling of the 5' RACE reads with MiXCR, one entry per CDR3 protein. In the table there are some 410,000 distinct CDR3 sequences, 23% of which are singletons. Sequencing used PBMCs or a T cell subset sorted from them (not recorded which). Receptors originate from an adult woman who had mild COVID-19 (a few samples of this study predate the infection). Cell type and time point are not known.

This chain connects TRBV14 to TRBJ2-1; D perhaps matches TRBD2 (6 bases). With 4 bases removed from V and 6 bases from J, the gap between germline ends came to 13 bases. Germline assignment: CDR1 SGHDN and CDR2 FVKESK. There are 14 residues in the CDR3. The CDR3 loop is CASSLYRDSNEQFF. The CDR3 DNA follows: TGTGCCAGCAGCCTCTACCGGGACTCCAATGAGCAGTTCTTC.

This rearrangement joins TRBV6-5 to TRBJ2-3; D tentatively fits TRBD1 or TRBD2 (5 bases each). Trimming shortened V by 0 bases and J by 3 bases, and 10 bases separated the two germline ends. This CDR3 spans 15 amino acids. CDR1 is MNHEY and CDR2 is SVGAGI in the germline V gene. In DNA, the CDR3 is TGTGCCAGCAGTTACTCCTCATGGGGGACAGATACGCAGTATTTT. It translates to CASSYSSWGTDTQYF.

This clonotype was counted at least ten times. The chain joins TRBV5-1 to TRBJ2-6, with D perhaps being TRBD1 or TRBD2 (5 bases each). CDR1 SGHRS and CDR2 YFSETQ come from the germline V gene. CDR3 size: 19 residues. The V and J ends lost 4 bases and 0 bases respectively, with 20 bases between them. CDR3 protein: CASSPSSRVTSSGANVLTF. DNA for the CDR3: TGCGCCAGCAGCCCGTCTAGCAGGGTGACCTCCTCTGGGGCCAACGTCCTGACTTTC.

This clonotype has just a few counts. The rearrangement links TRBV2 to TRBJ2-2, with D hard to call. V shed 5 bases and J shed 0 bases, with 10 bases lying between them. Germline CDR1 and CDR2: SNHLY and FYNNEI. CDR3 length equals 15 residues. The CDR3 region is CASSTGGSNTGELFF. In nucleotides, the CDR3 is TGTGCCAGCAGTACCGGCGGCTCGAACACCGGGGAGCTGTTTTTT.

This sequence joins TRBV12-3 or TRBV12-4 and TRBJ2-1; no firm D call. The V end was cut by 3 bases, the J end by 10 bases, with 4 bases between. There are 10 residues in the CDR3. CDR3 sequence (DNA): TGTGCCAGCAGTTTGAGGGAGCAGTTCTTC. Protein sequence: CASSLREQFF.

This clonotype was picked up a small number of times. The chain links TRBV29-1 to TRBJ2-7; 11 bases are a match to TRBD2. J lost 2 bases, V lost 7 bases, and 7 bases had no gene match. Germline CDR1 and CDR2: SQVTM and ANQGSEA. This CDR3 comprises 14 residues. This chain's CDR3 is CSALAGGVAYEQYF. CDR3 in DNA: TGCAGCGCGCTAGCGGGGGGCGTAGCCTACGAGCAGTACTTC.

Here the CDR3 DNA reads TGTGCCAGTAGTATACACCGTAGCTCCTACAATGAGCAGTTCTTC. Its protein is CASSIHRSSYNEQFF. The chain carries TRBV19 and TRBJ2-1; no firm D call. V lost 2 bases and J 0 bases, leaving 8 bases between the germline ends. The CDR3 spans 15 residues. Germline V gene sequence: CDR1 LNHDA, CDR2 SQIVND (reference sequence).

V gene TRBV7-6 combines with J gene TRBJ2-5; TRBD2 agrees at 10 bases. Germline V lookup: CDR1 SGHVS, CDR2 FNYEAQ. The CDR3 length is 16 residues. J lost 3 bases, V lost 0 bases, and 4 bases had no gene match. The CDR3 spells CASSLARSGGEETQYF. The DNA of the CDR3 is TGTGCCAGCAGCTTAGCACGAAGCGGGGGGGAAGAGACCCAGTACTTC.

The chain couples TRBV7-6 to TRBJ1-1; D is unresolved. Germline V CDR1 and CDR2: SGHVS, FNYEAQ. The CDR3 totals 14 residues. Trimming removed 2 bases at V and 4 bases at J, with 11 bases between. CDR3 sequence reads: CASSLSQPVTEAFF. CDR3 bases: TGTGCCAGCAGCTTAAGCCAGCCGGTCACTGAAGCTTTCTTT.

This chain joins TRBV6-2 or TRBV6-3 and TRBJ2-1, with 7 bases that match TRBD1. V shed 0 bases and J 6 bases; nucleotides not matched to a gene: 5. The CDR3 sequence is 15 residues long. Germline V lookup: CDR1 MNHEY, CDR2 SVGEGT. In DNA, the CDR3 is TGTGCCAGCAGTTACTCGGATGCAGGGGGCAATGAGCAGTTCTTC. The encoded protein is CASSYSDAGGNEQFF.

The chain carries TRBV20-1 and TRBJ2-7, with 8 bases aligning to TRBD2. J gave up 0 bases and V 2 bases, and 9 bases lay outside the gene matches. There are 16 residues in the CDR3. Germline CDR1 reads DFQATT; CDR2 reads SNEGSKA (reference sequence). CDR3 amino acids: CSARLMAGGFSYEQYF. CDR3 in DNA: TGCAGTGCTAGATTAATGGCGGGGGGTTTCTCCTACGAGCAGTACTTC.

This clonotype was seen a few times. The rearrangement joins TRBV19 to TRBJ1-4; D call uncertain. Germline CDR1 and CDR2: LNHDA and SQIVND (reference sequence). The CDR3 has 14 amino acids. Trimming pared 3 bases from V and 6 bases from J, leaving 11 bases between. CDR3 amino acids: CASSIRGAYEKLFF. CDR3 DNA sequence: TGTGCCAGTAGTATCCGGGGTGCCTATGAAAAACTGTTTTTT.

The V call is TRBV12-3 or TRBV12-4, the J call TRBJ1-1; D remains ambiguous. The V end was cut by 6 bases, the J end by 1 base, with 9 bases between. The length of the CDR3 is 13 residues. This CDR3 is CASRLQRNTEAFF. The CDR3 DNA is TGTGCCAGCAGACTACAGAGGAACACTGAAGCTTTCTTT.

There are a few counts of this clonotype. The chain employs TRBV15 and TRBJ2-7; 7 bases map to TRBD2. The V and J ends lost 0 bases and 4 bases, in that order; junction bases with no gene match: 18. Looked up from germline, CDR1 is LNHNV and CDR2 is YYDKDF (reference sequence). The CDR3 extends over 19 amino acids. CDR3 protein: CATSRDPGGTGRLLYEQYF. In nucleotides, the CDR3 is TGTGCCACCAGCAGAGATCCAGGTGGAACCGGGAGGCTCTTATACGAGCAGTACTTC.

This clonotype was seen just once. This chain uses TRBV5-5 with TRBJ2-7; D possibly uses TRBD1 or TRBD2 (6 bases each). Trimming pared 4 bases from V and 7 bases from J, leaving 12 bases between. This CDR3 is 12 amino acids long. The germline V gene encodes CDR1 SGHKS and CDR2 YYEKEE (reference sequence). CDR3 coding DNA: TGTGCCAGCAGCGAGCAGGGGACTGAGCAGTACTTC. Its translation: CASSEQGTEQYF.

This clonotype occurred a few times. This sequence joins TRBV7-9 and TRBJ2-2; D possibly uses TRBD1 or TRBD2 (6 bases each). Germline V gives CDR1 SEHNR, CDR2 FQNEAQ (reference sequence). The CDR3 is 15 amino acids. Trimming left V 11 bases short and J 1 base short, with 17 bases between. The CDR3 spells CAGGPGQLNTGELFF. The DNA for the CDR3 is TGTGCCGGGGGGCCGGGACAACTGAACACCGGGGAGCTGTTTTTT.

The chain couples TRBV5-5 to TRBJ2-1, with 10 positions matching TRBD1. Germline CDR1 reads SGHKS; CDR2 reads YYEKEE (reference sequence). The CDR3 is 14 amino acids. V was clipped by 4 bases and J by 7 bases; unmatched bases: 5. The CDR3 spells CASSLGQGTNEQFF. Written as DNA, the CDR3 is TGTGCCAGCAGCCTGGGACAGGGGACGAATGAGCAGTTCTTC.

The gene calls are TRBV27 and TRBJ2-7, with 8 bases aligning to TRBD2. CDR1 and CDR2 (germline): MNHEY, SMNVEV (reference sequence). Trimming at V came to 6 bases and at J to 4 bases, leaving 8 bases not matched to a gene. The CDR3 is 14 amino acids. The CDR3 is CASRRPGGLYEQYF. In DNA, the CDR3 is TGTGCCAGCAGACGCCCGGGGGGGTTGTACGAGCAGTACTTC.